These 18 T cell receptor beta chains share one sample of origin, sequenced in a study of vaccination effects on CD4 cells after COVID-19. Viral peptide pools were used in the ViraFEST assay to expand antigen-specific CD4+ T cells, and sequencing came afterward. Scientists isolated CD4+ T cells after a roughly 10-day culture period ended. Sometime from March through December 2020, the person acquired a SARS-CoV-2 infection that PCR confirmed. The antigens these receptors bind are not known. This table comes from immunoSEQ multiplex PCR, and its TCRdb copy is limited to in-frame clones, with some not included. This sample carries fewer than 25,000 clones, over 65% of them seen once, and the ten largest clones take about 38%. Source: CD4+ T cells from PBMCs cultured with a peptide pool, taken before COVID-19 vaccination. These receptors were obtained from a human donor who had a prior SARS-CoV-2 infection.

This clone was seen only once. The V and J genes are TRBV5-8 and TRBJ2-4; 9 positions agree with TRBD1. With V trimmed by 2 bases and J by 0 bases, 6 bases remained unmatched. The CDR3 is 17 residues long. The V gene's germline CDR1 is SGHTS and CDR2 YDEGEE. The CDR3 loop reads CASSLPGQGLAKNIQYF. Here the CDR3 DNA reads TGTGCCAGCAGCTTACCGGGACAGGGACTAGCCAAAAACATTCAGTACTTC. Based on the CDR3 plus reference TRBV5-8 and TRBJ2-4, the full variable domain is EAGVTQSPTHLIKTRGQQATLRCSPISGHTSVYWYQQALGLGLQFLLWYDEGEERNRGNFPPRFSGRQFPNYSSELNVNALELEDSALYLCASSLPGQGLAKNIQYFGAGTRLSVL.

The chain carries TRBV21-1 and TRBJ2-3; the table gives TRBD2 as D, unverified against the DNA. TRBV21-1 is given as a pseudogene. The CDR3 sequence is 19 residues long. The CDR3 loop reads CASSKWRGSTSGRADTQYF. The DNA for the CDR3 is TGTGCCAGCAGCAAGTGGAGGGGCTCTACTAGCGGGAGAGCAGATACGCAGTATTTT.

This chain links TRBV6-1 with TRBJ2-2, with D perhaps matching TRBD1 or TRBD2 (5 bases each). The CDR3 has 14 amino acids. The V end lost 1 base, the J end lost 7 bases, and 10 bases lay between the germline ends. The germline V gene encodes CDR1 MNHNS and CDR2 SASEGT. The CDR3 bases are TGTGCCAGCAGTGAAGTGAGGGGCGACGGGGAGCTGTTTTTT. Translation: CASSEVRGDGELFF.

The V and J genes are TRBV7-9 and TRBJ2-1; 7 bases fit TRBD2. The ends lost 3 bases at V and 4 bases at J; junction bases unmatched: 6. The germline V gene has CDR1 SEHNR and CDR2 FQNEAQ (reference sequence). The CDR3 is 15 residues long. CDR3: CASSLISGIYNEQFF. For the CDR3, the DNA is TGTGCCAGCAGCTTGATAAGCGGGATTTACAATGAGCAGTTCTTC.

The chain employs TRBV5-1 and TRBJ2-1, with TRBD1 matching over 8 bases. This CDR3 contains 15 residues. In germline, CDR1 is SGHRS, CDR2 YFSETQ. Trimming at V came to 0 bases and at J to 6 bases, leaving 5 bases not matched to a gene. This CDR3 is CASSLGRGRPNEQFF. In nucleotides, the CDR3 is TGCGCCAGCAGCTTGGGCAGGGGGCGCCCCAATGAGCAGTTCTTC.

This chain joins TRBV12-5 and TRBJ1-5; tentative D call: TRBD1 (6 bases). Trimming took off 5 bases at V and 5 bases at J, with 16 bases between the two ends. The CDR3 length is 15 residues. Germline CDR1 LGHNT, CDR2 FRNRAP. CDR3 DNA: TGTGCTAGTGGTCGTGATTTGCGGGGGCATCAGCCCCAGCATTTT. Translating gives CASGRDLRGHQPQHF.

J is TRBJ2-6 and V is TRBV19, with 9 nucleotides matching TRBD1. J was trimmed by 3 bases and V by 5 bases; bases with no gene match: 8. The CDR3 contains 17 residues. Looked up from germline, CDR1 is LNHDA and CDR2 is SQIVND (reference sequence). For the CDR3, the DNA is TGTGCCAGTAGTTCCTACGGACAGGGGTTTGGGGCCAACGTCCTGACTTTC. Translated: CASSSYGQGFGANVLTF.

In the case of this clone: Sequence at one end of the junction differs from germline and may be a read error. The rearrangement links TRBV7-7 to TRBJ2-5, with 8 bases identical to TRBD1. This CDR3 is 15 amino acids long. From germline, CDR1 is SSHAT and CDR2 FNYEAQ (reference sequence). CDR3 nucleotide sequence: TGTGCTAGCAGCGCGGACAGGGTTAAACAAGAGACCCAGTACTTC. Its protein product is CASSADRVKQETQYF.

This clone was observed a handful of times. The V gene is TRBV5-4, the J gene TRBJ2-1; 9 bases agree with TRBD2. Unmatched junction bases numbered 7, after V lost 6 bases and J lost 6 bases. The CDR3 has 14 amino acids. CDR1 SGHNT and CDR2 YYREEE come from the germline V gene (reference sequence). In DNA, the CDR3 is TGTGCCAGCAAGCAAGGGACTAGCAGCAATGAGCAGTTCTTC. The encoded protein is CASKQGTSSNEQFF.

The chain is built from TRBV11-3 and TRBJ2-1, with D perhaps matching TRBD2 (6 bases). Germline-derived CDR1 and CDR2 are SGHNT and YENEEA. This CDR3 region has 15 residues. V was shortened by 6 bases and J by 0 bases, with 12 bases between the two germline ends. This CDR3 is CASSGGPGSYNEQFF. The CDR3 DNA reads TGTGCCAGCAGTGGAGGGCCGGGCTCCTACAATGAGCAGTTCTTC.

The CDR3 DNA sequence: TGTGCCAGCAGCGTAGGAGCTAGCGGGAGGTCGGTGGAGACCCAGTACTTC. Its protein product is CASSVGASGRSVETQYF. V gene TRBV9 combines with J gene TRBJ2-5; 11 bases are shared with TRBD2. Per germline, CDR1 SGDLS and CDR2 YYNGEE. J gave up 5 bases and V 0 bases, and 9 bases lay outside the gene matches. This CDR3 contains 17 residues.

This clone was detected only once. J is TRBJ2-5 and V is TRBV5-1; 8 nucleotides match TRBD2. V shed 0 bases, J shed 4 bases, and the junction held 5 bases outside the gene matches. The germline CDR1 and CDR2 sequences are SGHRS and YFSETQ. The CDR3 sequence is 15 residues long. The CDR3 DNA sequence: TGCGCCAGCAGCTTGGTAGCGGGGAGGCGAGAGACCCAGTACTTC. This codes for CASSLVAGRRETQYF.

This clone was seen once. The chain links TRBV3-1 (or the pseudogene TRBV3-2) to TRBJ1-2, with TRBD1 identical over 7 bases. Germline-derived CDR1 and CDR2 are LGHDT and YNNKEL (reference sequence). The CDR3 has 12 amino acids. The J segment lost 9 bases and the V segment lost 3 bases, leaving 4 bases of the junction unmatched. DNA for the CDR3: TGTGCCAGCAGCCAGGGACAGCTTAGCTACACCTTC. Translating it yields CASSQGQLSYTF.

This rearrangement joins TRBV11-3 to TRBJ2-5; D gene uncertain. Trimming left V 0 bases short and J 2 bases short, with 4 bases between. In germline, CDR1 is SGHNT, CDR2 YENEEA. The CDR3 has 13 residues. The CDR3 sequence: CASSLEAQETQYF. The CDR3 bases are TGTGCCAGCAGCTTAGAGGCACAAGAGACCCAGTACTTC.

This clone was observed a single time. The genes are TRBV21-1 and TRBJ2-2. TRBV21-1 is a recognized pseudogene. The CDR3 consists of 14 residues. This chain's CDR3 is CASSKGGNTGELFF. CDR3 coding DNA: TGTGCCAGCAGCAAAGGGGGGAACACCGGGGAGCTGTTTTTT.

The rearrangement links TRBV18 to TRBJ2-5; D possibly corresponds to TRBD1 (5 bases). Trimming took 5 bases from V and 4 from J, leaving 17 bases between them. The CDR3 consists of 15 residues. Germline assignment: CDR1 KGHSH and CDR2 LQKENI. CDR3 DNA sequence: TGTGCCAGCTCATTCGGACACCCCACCCTAGAGACCCAGTACTTC. It yields the protein CASSFGHPTLETQYF.

This clone has just one count. The CDR3 DNA is TGTGCCAGCAGCTTCTCTGCTCGGATTGGGGGAAACACCATATATTTT. Protein: CASSFSARIGGNTIYF. The chain joins TRBV7-9 to TRBJ1-3; D not certain. Per the germline V gene, CDR1 is SEHNR and CDR2 is FQNEAQ (reference sequence). The CDR3 has 16 amino acids. Trimming cost V 3 bases and J 4 bases, with 16 bases left between them.

J is TRBJ2-1 and V is TRBV6-6; TRBD2 is a possible D gene (5 bases). In germline, CDR1 is MNHNY, CDR2 SVGAGI (reference sequence). V was pared by 6 bases and J by 10 bases, with 16 bases between. The length of the CDR3 is 13 residues. The CDR3 protein is CASSLSGSWEQFF. The CDR3 DNA reads as TGTGCCAGCAGCCTCAGCGGTTCGTGGGAGCAGTTCTTC.